The 17 T cell receptor beta chains in this list originate from one sample, sequenced in a study of shared clonotypes between healthy human individuals. This table comes from immunoSEQ multiplex PCR, and its TCRdb copy is limited to in-frame clones, with some not included. This sample has millions of clones, with 85% to 95% found just once. The sequenced sample was naive CD4+ T cells from PBMCs. Noted subset: CD45RA+ positively selected. These receptors were collected from a man aged 18 to 35 in good health. Some clones in this sample may be carry-over from other donors' samples.

Of note for this clone: The identical CDR3 is also encoded by other nucleotide sequences in the sample. This sequence joins TRBV30 and TRBJ1-2; D call uncertain. CDR1 and CDR2 (germline): GTSNPN, SVGIG (reference sequence). V gave up 3 bases and J gave up 2 bases, with 4 bases separating them. This CDR3 has 11 residues. In DNA form, the CDR3 reads TGTGCCTGGAGCGGAAACTATGGCTACACCTTC. This gives the protein CAWSGNYGYTF.

The chain employs TRBV15 and TRBJ1-2; tentative D call: TRBD1 (6 bases). The V gene lost 5 bases and the J gene lost 8 bases, with 12 bases spanning the gap. The CDR3 runs 12 residues. In germline, CDR1 is LNHNV, CDR2 YYDKDF (reference sequence). CDR3 in DNA: TGTGCCACCAGCTCACAGGGTCCGGGCTACACCTTC. Its translation: CATSSQGPGYTF.

The J gene is TRBJ1-1, the V gene TRBV9, with 7 bases aligning to TRBD1. The junction had 9 bases not matched to a gene; V was cut back by 0 bases and J by 1 base. The CDR3 sequence is 17 residues long. Germline V gives CDR1 SGDLS, CDR2 YYNGEE. The CDR3 DNA reads as TGTGCCAGCAGCGTAGATTTGAGGAGGACAGGGAACACTGAAGCTTTCTTT. It yields the protein CASSVDLRRTGNTEAFF.

The genes are TRBV6-5 and TRBJ1-4; D is uncertain. This CDR3 has 15 amino acids. Trimming took 0 bases from V and 8 from J, leaving 13 bases between them. Germline V CDR1 and CDR2: MNHEY, SVGAGI. The CDR3 DNA is TGTGCCAGCAGTTACTCGCAGACGCGAGGCGAAAAACTGTTTTTT. Translating gives CASSYSQTRGEKLFF.

The chain combines TRBV4-3 with TRBJ2-3, with D perhaps matching TRBD1 (6 bases). Germline V gives CDR1 LGHNA, CDR2 YSLEER. The germline V and J ends were trimmed by 4 bases and 2 bases, with 13 bases remaining between them. This CDR3 spans 15 amino acids. The CDR3: CASSPRQVHTDTQYF. For the CDR3, the DNA is TGCGCCAGCAGCCCTAGACAGGTACACACAGATACGCAGTATTTT.

V and J are TRBV7-9 and TRBJ1-1; unclear D gene. The CDR3 is 16 residues long. Trimming cost V 5 bases and J 3 bases, with 19 bases left between them. Germline CDR1 and CDR2: SEHNR and FQNEAQ (reference sequence). The CDR3, as DNA: TGTGCCAGCAGCCCTCGCGGGCGGGTAGGCGACACTGAAGCTTTCTTT. As protein: CASSPRGRVGDTEAFF.

V is TRBV7-2 and J is TRBJ2-7, with no clear D. CDR1 is SGHTA, CDR2 FQGNSA, per germline. V gave up 5 bases and J gave up 3 bases, with 14 bases separating them. This CDR3 has 14 amino acids. The CDR3 spells CASSPPPTNYEQYF. CDR3 sequence (DNA): TGTGCCAGCAGCCCCCCTCCAACTAACTACGAGCAGTACTTC.

The chain couples TRBV7-8 to TRBJ2-3; unclear D gene. Germline V gives CDR1 SGHVS, CDR2 FQNEAQ. The CDR3 consists of 15 residues. Trimming left V 2 bases short and J 1 base short, with 10 bases between. The DNA of the CDR3 is TGTGCCAGCAGCTTATCGAGTCCCCGCACAGATACGCAGTATTTT. This translates into CASSLSSPRTDTQYF.

This clone appeared once. This chain joins TRBV7-6 and TRBJ2-7; D remains ambiguous. The V gene's germline CDR1 is SGHVS and CDR2 FNYEAQ. The CDR3 covers 13 residues. The ends were cut back, 1 base at V and 5 bases at J, with 9 bases in the middle. The CDR3 sequence: CASSLEAGDEQYF. For the CDR3, the DNA is TGTGCCAGCAGCTTAGAAGCTGGGGACGAGCAGTACTTC. The whole variable domain, filled in from reference TRBV7-6 and TRBJ2-7, reads GAGVSQSPRYKVTKRGQDVALRCDPISGHVSLYWYRQALGQGPEFLTYFNYEAQQDKSGLPNDRFSAERPEGSISTLTIQRTEQRDSAMYRCASSLEAGDEQYFGPGTRLTVT.

In the case of this clone: This sample includes further DNA sequences coding for the same CDR3. The V call is TRBV18, the J call TRBJ2-7; D unresolved. The germline CDR1 and CDR2 sequences are KGHSH and LQKENI. Trimming cost V 3 bases and J 3 bases, with 12 bases left between them. This CDR3 contains 14 residues. This CDR3 reads CASSPGTVGYEQYF. The CDR3 coding sequence is TGTGCCAGCTCACCGGGCACCGTAGGCTACGAGCAGTACTTC.

Details on this clone: One junction end does not reproduce the germline sequence, and a read error may be involved. The chain uses TRBV7-8 and TRBJ2-1, with a tentative D call TRBD2 (6 bases). CDR1 SGHVS and CDR2 FQNEAQ come from the germline V gene. This CDR3 contains 15 residues. CDR3 sequence (DNA): TGTGCCAGCAGCCTAGCGCTAGCGATATACAATGAGCAGTTCTTC. Amino acid sequence: CASSLALAIYNEQFF. Looking up the rest from reference TRBV7-8 and TRBJ2-1 gives the full variable domain: GAGVSQSPRYKVAKRGQDVALRCDPISGHVSLFWYQQALGQGPEFLTYFQNEAQLDKSGLPSDRFFAERPEGSVSTLKIQRTQQEDSAVYLCASSLALAIYNEQFFGPGTRLTVL.

The chain recombines TRBV7-9 with TRBJ2-7, with 10 bases matching TRBD1. The length of the CDR3 is 16 residues. Unmatched junction bases numbered 8, after V lost 5 bases and J lost 1 base. Germline V lookup: CDR1 SEHNR, CDR2 FQNEAQ (reference sequence). The CDR3 sequence: CASSPQRDRGSYEQYF. DNA of the CDR3: TGTGCCAGCAGCCCCCAGAGGGACAGGGGATCCTACGAGCAGTACTTC. The full variable domain, with the rest looked up from reference TRBV7-9 and TRBJ2-7, is DTGVSQNPRHKITKRGQNVTFRCDPISEHNRLYWYRQTLGQGPEFLTYFQNEAQLEKSRLLSDRFSAERPKGSFSTLEIQRTEQGDSAMYLCASSPQRDRGSYEQYFGPGTRLTVT.

V gene TRBV25-1 combines with J gene TRBJ2-6, with D perhaps matching TRBD1 (6 bases). Germline CDR1 MGHDK, CDR2 SYGVNS. V lost 3 bases and J lost 12, with 12 bases in between. The CDR3 contains 13 residues. In nucleotides, the CDR3 is TGTGCCAGCAGTGACGACAGGCCGGCCGTCCTGACTTTC. Its protein product is CASSDDRPAVLTF.

The sample holds one count of this clone. The V gene is TRBV4-1, the J gene TRBJ2-7, with 11 nucleotides matching TRBD1. The CDR3 consists of 17 residues. The junction had 14 bases not matched to a gene; V was cut back by 4 bases and J by 6 bases. The germline gives CDR1 MGHRA, CDR2 YSYEKL. The CDR3 DNA reads TGCGCCAGCAGCCGGATCATCGCCGGGACAGGGGGGGGCGAGCAGTACTTC. Protein product: CASSRIIAGTGGGEQYF.

This sequence joins TRBV6-5 and TRBJ2-3, with D possibly matching TRBD2 (6 bases). CDR1 is MNHEY, CDR2 SVGAGI, per germline. This CDR3 comprises 15 residues. Trimming shortened V by 7 bases and J by 4 bases, and 18 bases separated the two germline ends. The CDR3 here is CASNLYPGAPDTQYF. CDR3 bases: TGTGCCAGCAATTTATATCCGGGAGCCCCAGATACGCAGTATTTT.

This rearrangement joins TRBV6-4 to TRBJ2-1, with TRBD2 matching 11 bases. Unmatched junction bases numbered 5, after V lost 5 bases and J lost 5 bases. The germline gives CDR1 MRHNA, CDR2 SNTAGT. The CDR3 length is 15 residues. CDR3 region: CASSPTSGRHNEQFF. The CDR3 DNA reads TGTGCCAGCAGTCCCACTAGCGGGAGACACAATGAGCAGTTCTTC.

The chain uses TRBV5-6 and TRBJ2-1, with 10 bases fitting TRBD2. The CDR3 runs 15 residues. Germline V gives CDR1 SGHDT, CDR2 YYEEEE. V was clipped by 0 bases and J by 9 bases; unmatched bases: 6. The CDR3: CASSLVTSGATEQFF. The CDR3 coding sequence is TGTGCCAGCAGCTTGGTCACTAGCGGGGCGACTGAGCAGTTCTTC.